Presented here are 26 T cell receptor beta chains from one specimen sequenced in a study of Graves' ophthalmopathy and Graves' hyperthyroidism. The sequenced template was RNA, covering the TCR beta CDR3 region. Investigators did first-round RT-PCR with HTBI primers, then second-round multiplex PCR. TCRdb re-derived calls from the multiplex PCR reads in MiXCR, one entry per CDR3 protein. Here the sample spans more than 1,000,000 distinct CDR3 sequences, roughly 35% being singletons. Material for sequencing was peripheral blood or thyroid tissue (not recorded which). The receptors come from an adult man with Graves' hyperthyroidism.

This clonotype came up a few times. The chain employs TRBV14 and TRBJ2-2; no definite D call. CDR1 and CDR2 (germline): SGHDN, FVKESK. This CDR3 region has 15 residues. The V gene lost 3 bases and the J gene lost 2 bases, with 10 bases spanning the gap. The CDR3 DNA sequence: TGTGCCAGCAGCCATTACACAGATAACACCGGGGAGCTGTTTTTT. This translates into CASSHYTDNTGELFF.

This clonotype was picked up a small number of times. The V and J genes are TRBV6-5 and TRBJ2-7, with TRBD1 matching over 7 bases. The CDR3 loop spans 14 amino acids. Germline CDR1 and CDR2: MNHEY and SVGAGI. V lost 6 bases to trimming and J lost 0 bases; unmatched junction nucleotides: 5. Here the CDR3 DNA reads TGTGCCAGCAGAACGACAGGGAGCTCCTACGAGCAGTACTTC. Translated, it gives CASRTTGSSYEQYF.

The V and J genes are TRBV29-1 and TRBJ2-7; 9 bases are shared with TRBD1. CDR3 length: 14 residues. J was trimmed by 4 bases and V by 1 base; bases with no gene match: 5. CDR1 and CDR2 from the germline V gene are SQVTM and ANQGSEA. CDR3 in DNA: TGCAGCGTTGAAGGGGGACAGGGAGGGTACGAGCAGTACTTC. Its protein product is CSVEGGQGGYEQYF.

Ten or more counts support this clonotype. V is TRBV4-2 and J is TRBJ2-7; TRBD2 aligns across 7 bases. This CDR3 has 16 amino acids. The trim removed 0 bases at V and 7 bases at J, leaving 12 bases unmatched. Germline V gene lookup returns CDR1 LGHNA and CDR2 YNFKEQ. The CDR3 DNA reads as TGTGCCAGCAGCCAAGAGCTCCGGCGCCGGGGGGAAGAGCAGTACTTC. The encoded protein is CASSQELRRRGEEQYF.

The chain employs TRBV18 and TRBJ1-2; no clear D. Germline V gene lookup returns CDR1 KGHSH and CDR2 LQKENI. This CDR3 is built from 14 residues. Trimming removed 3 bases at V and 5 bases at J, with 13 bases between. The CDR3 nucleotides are TGTGCCAGCTCACCGGAGTACTCCGGGTATGGCTACACCTTC. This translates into CASSPEYSGYGYTF.

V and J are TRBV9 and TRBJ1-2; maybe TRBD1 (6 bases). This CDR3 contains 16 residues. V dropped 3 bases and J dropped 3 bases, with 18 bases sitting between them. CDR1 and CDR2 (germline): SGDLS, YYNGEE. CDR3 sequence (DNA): TGTGCCAGCAGCGGCTCCAACAGGGATCGGGACTATGGCTACACCTTC. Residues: CASSGSNRDRDYGYTF.

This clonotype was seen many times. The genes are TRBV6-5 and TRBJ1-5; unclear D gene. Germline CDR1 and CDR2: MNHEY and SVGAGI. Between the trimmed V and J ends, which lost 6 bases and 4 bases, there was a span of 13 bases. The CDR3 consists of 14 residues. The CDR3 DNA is TGTGCCAGCAGCCGATACAGTGAAAATCAGCCCCAGCATTTT. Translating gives CASSRYSENQPQHF.

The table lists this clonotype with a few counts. DNA of the CDR3: TGTGCCAGTAGTATTCAGGGACACCAAGGATCTAATGAAAAACTGTTTTTT. Protein product: CASSIQGHQGSNEKLFF. V and J are TRBV19 and TRBJ1-4; D may be TRBD1 (6 bases). Germline V lookup: CDR1 LNHDA, CDR2 SQIVND (reference sequence). Trimming removed 3 bases at V and 3 bases at J, with 17 bases between. This CDR3 spans 17 amino acids.

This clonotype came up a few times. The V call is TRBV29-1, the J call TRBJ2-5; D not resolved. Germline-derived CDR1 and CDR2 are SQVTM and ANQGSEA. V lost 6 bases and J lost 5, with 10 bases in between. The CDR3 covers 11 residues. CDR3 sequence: CSVSDGETQYF. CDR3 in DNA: TGCAGCGTGTCGGACGGGGAGACCCAGTACTTC. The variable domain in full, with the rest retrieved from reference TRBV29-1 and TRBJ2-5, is SAVISQKPSRDICQRGTSLTIQCQVDSQVTMMFWYRQQPGQSLTLIATANQGSEATYESGFVIDKFPISRPNLTFSTLTVSNMSPEDSSIYLCSVSDGETQYFGPGTRLLVL.

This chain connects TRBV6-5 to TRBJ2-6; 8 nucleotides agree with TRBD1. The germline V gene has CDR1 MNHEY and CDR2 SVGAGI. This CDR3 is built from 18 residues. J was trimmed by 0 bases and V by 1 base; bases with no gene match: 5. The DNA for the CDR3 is TGTGCCAGCAGTTACTTTGGACAGGGAAGCTCTGGGGCCAACGTCCTGACTTTC. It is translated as CASSYFGQGSSGANVLTF.

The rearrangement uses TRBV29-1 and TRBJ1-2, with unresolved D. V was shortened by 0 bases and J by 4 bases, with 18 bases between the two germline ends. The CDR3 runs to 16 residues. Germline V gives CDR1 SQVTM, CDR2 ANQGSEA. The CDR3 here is CSVEDRGTSSFYGYTF. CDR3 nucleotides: TGCAGCGTTGAAGATCGGGGAACGAGCTCTTTCTATGGCTACACCTTC.

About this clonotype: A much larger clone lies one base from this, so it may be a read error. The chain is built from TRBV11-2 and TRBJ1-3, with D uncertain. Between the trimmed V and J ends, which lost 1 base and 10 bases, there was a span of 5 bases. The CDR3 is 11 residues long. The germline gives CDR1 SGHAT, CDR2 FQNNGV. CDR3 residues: CASSLAKTIYF. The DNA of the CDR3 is TGTGCCAGCAGCTTAGCCAAGACCATATATTTT.

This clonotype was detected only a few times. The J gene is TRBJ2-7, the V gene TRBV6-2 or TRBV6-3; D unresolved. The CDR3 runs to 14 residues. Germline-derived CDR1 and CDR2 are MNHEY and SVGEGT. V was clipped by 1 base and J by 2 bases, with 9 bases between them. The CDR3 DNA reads TGTGCCAGCAGTTACTTTGGAGCAACCTACGAGCAGTACTTC. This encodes CASSYFGATYEQYF.

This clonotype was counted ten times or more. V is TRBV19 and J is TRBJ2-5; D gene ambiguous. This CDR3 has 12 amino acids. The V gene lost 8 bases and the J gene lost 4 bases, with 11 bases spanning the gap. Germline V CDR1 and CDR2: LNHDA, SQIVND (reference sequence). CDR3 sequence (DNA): TGTGCCAGTGCAGCCGGGCGAGAGACCCAGTACTTC. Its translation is CASAAGRETQYF.

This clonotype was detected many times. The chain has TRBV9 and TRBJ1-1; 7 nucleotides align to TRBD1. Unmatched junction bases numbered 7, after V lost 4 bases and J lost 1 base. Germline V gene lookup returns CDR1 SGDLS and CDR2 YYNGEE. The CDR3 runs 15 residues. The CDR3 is CASSLSGTANTEAFF. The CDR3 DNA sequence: TGTGCCAGCAGCCTAAGCGGGACAGCGAACACTGAAGCTTTCTTT.

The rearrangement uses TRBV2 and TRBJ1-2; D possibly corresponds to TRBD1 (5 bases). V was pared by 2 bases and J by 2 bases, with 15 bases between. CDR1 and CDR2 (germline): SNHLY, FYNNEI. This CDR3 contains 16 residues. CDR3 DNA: TGTGCCAGCAGTGAAAGGAGCAGGGAACGGAACTATGGCTACACCTTC. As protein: CASSERSRERNYGYTF.

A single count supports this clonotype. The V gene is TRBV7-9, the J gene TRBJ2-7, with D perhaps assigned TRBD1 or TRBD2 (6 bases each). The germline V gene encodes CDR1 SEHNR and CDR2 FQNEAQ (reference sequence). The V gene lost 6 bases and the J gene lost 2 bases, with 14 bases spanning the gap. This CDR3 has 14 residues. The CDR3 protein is CASSEVRGPYEQYF. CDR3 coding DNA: TGTGCCAGCAGTGAGGTTCGGGGGCCCTACGAGCAGTACTTC.

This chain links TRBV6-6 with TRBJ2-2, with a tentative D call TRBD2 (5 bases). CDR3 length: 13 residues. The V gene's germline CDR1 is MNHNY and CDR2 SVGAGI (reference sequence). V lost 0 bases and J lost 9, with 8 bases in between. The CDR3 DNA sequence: TGTGCCAGCAGTTACTCGACTACCAGGGAGCTGTTTTTT. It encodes CASSYSTTRELFF.

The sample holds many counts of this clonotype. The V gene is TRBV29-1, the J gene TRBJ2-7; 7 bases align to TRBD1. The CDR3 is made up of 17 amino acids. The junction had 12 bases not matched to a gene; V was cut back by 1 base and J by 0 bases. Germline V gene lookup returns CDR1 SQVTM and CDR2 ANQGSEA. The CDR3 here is CSVEGWDSGESSYEQYF. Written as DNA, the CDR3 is TGCAGCGTTGAAGGCTGGGACAGCGGAGAAAGCTCCTACGAGCAGTACTTC.

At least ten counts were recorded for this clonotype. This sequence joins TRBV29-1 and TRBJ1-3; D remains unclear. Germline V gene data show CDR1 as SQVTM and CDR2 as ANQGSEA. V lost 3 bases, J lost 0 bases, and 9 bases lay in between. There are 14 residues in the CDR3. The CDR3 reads CSVDGQSSGNTIYF. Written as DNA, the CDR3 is TGCAGCGTTGACGGCCAGAGCTCTGGAAACACCATATATTTT.

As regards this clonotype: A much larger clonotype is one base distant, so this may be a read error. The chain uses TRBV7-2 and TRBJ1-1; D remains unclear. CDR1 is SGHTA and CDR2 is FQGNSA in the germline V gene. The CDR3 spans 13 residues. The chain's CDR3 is CASSLESGTEVFF. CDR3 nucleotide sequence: TGTGCCAGCAGCTTAGAATCCGGCACTGAAGTTTTCTTT.

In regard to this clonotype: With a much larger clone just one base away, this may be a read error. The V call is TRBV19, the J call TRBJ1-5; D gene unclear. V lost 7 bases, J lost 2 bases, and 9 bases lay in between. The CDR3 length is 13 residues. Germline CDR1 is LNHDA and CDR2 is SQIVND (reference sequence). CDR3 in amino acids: CASKSNRNQPQHF. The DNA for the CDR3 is TGTGCCAGTAAGAGTAACCGCAATCAGCCCCAGCATTTT.

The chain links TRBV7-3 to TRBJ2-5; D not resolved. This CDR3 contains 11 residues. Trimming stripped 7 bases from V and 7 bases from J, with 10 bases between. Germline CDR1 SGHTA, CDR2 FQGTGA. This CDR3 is CASNQPGTQYF. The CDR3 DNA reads TGTGCCAGCAACCAGCCCGGGACCCAGTACTTC.

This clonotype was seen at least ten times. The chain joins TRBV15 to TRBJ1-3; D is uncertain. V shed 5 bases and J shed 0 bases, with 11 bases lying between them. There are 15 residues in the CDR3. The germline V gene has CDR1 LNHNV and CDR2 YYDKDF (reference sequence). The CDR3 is CATSEEGNSGNTIYF. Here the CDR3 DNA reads TGTGCCACCAGCGAGGAAGGGAACTCTGGAAACACCATATATTTT.

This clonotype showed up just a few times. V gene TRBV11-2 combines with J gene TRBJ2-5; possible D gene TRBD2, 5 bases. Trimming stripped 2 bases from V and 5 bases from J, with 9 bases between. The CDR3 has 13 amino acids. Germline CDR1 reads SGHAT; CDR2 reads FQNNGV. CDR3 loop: CASSLSSMETQYF. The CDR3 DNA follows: TGTGCCAGCAGCTTATCTAGCATGGAGACCCAGTACTTC. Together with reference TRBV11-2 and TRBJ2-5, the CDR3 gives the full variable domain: EAGVAQSPRYKIIEKRQSVAFWCNPISGHATLYWYQQILGQGPKLLIQFQNNGVVDDSQLPKDRFSAERLKGVDSTLKIQPAKLEDSAVYLCASSLSSMETQYFGPGTRLLVL.

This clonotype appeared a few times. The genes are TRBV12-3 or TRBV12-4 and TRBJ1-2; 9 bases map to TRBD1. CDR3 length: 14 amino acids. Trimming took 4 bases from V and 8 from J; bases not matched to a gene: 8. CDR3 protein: CASSYLDRGVGYTF. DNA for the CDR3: TGTGCCAGCAGTTACTTGGACAGGGGAGTCGGCTACACCTTC.